This record covers a single T cell receptor (beta chain). The antigen remains unidentified. The length of the CDR3 is 15 residues. Germline V gene data show CDR1 as MDHEN and CDR2 as SYDVKM. V was trimmed by 4 bases and J by 1 base, leaving 12 bases between them. This sample stems from a study of response to subunit inactivated influenza vaccine. Findings of the study overall: The authors put forward the suggestion that each seasonal influenza vaccination may bring in only a limited number of new T cells.

Using its own MiXCR run on the RT-PCR reads, TCRdb lists one record per CDR3 protein. Found here are 650,000 to 850,000 distinct CDR3 sequences, more than 11% of them singletons; the top ten hold 6% to 7%. The material sequenced was PBMCs from blood, taken less than 15 days before vaccination. The source is a man in his fifties who received an inactivated influenza vaccine. This chain joins TRBV28 and TRBJ2-3, with D possibly being TRBD1 or TRBD2 (6 bases each). The CDR3 protein is CASSSGEVGTDTQYF. Here the CDR3 DNA reads TGTGCCAGCAGTTCAGGGGAGGTAGGCACAGATACGCAGTATTTT.